This passage covers 23 T cell receptor beta chains from one sample sequenced in a study of patients and donors after allogeneic stem cell transplantation. TCRdb reprocessed the RT-PCR reads with MiXCR, giving one entry per CDR3 protein. The sample shows roughly 880,000 distinct CDR3 sequences, about a sixth of them seen only once. Sequenced sample: blood, either unsorted or a sorted T cell fraction (not recorded which). The receptor source for this set is a human donor who was either an allogeneic HSCT recipient or a stem cell or donor lymphocyte infusion donor (not recorded which). It is not recorded whose cells these are; they may come from a transplant donor.

CDR3 DNA: TGCGCCAGCAGCTCGACAGGGTGGGAGACCCAGTACTTC. Protein sequence: CASSSTGWETQYF. The V call is TRBV5-1, the J call TRBJ2-5; 7 nucleotides align to TRBD1. Germline trimming cut 3 bases from V and 5 bases from J; bases unmatched to any gene: 4. The CDR3 sequence is 13 residues long. Germline V gene lookup returns CDR1 SGHRS and CDR2 YFSETQ.

This clonotype was seen at least ten times. The chain employs TRBV4-3 and TRBJ1-2; D may be TRBD1 (5 bases). V lost 0 bases and J 5 bases, leaving 13 bases between the germline ends. The V gene's germline CDR1 is LGHNA and CDR2 YSLEER. The CDR3 totals 15 residues. The CDR3 DNA reads TGCGCCAGCAGCCAAGATCGTTGGGACGGTTATGGCTACACCTTC. As protein: CASSQDRWDGYGYTF.

In its sample, this clonotype was seen many times. The V gene is TRBV7-7, the J gene TRBJ2-1, with D possibly matching TRBD2 (7 bases). This CDR3 contains 14 residues. Trimming took 1 base from V and 9 from J, leaving 13 bases between them. Germline CDR1 SSHAT, CDR2 FNYEAQ (reference sequence). This chain's CDR3 is CASSLGGGGGEQFF. In nucleotides, the CDR3 is TGTGCCAGCAGCTTAGGTGGGGGAGGGGGTGAGCAGTTCTTC.

This clonotype was counted between two and nine times. V usage is TRBV20-1 and J usage is TRBJ2-2, with a weak D call TRBD1 (6 bases). The V gene lost 4 bases and the J gene lost 1 base, with 10 bases spanning the gap. Per germline, CDR1 DFQATT and CDR2 SNEGSKA (reference sequence). The CDR3 sequence is 14 residues long. The DNA of the CDR3 is TGCAGTGCTAAACCGGGACAGAACACCGGGGAGCTGTTTTTT. This codes for CSAKPGQNTGELFF.

This clonotype was counted a few times. This chain's CDR3 is CASSLKDGEGYTF. As DNA, the CDR3 is TGTGCCAGCTCACTCAAGGACGGGGAAGGCTACACCTTC. The gene calls are TRBV18 and TRBJ1-2; D gene unclear. V gave up 4 bases and J gave up 8 bases, with 14 bases separating them. CDR1 and CDR2 (germline): KGHSH, LQKENI. The CDR3 contains 13 residues.

This clonotype was seen at least ten times. The chain links TRBV12-3 or TRBV12-4 to TRBJ1-5; 10 nucleotides line up with TRBD1. The CDR3 extends over 18 amino acids. Losses at the gene ends were 4 bases for V and 2 bases for J; bases not matched to a gene: 11. CDR3 protein: CASSWTGGSILGNQPQHF. The CDR3 DNA reads as TGTGCCAGCAGTTGGACAGGGGGTAGTATACTCGGCAATCAGCCCCAGCATTTT.

This clonotype was found a few times. The chain combines TRBV9 with TRBJ2-3; D is possibly TRBD1 (5 bases). Germline V gene lookup returns CDR1 SGDLS and CDR2 YYNGEE. The CDR3 totals 15 residues. V was pared by 1 base and J by 4 bases, with 13 bases between. DNA for the CDR3: TGTGCCAGCAGCGTAAACAGGTTAGCCCCAGATACGCAGTATTTT. It specifies CASSVNRLAPDTQYF.

This clonotype has just a few counts. The chain couples TRBV5-6 to TRBJ1-5; perhaps TRBD1 as D (5 bases). CDR1 SGHDT and CDR2 YYEEEE come from the germline V gene. The V and J ends lost 4 bases and 3 bases respectively, with 17 bases between them. CDR3 length: 16 residues. The CDR3 is CASSLLIRALNQPQHF. The CDR3 coding sequence is TGTGCCAGCAGCCTATTAATCAGGGCCCTCAATCAGCCCCAGCATTTT.

The V call is TRBV6-5, the J call TRBJ2-6; the D gene is possibly TRBD2 (6 bases). The CDR3 covers 17 residues. Germline V gene data show CDR1 as MNHEY and CDR2 as SVGAGI. Trimming left V 2 bases short and J 0 bases short, with 11 bases between. CDR3 protein: CASSYDWRDSGANVLTF. The CDR3 DNA is TGTGCCAGCAGTTACGACTGGAGGGACTCTGGGGCCAACGTCCTGACTTTC.

The genes are TRBV6-1 and TRBJ1-1; 8 bases are a match to TRBD1. Germline V CDR1 and CDR2: MNHNS, SASEGT. The junction had 5 bases not matched to a gene; V was cut back by 0 bases and J by 5 bases. The CDR3 loop spans 15 amino acids. CDR3 region: CASSEAPGGITEAFF. The CDR3 DNA follows: TGTGCCAGCAGTGAAGCTCCAGGGGGCATAACTGAAGCTTTCTTT.

The rearrangement links TRBV18 to TRBJ2-7; D gene uncertain. CDR3 length: 12 residues. Germline V lookup: CDR1 KGHSH, CDR2 LQKENI. V lost 3 bases and J 5 bases, leaving 8 bases between the germline ends. As DNA, the CDR3 is TGTGCCAGCTCACCTAGACGGGACGAGCAGTACTTC. Translated, it gives CASSPRRDEQYF.

This clonotype was seen a handful of times. The rearrangement links TRBV5-1 to TRBJ2-2, with D tentatively TRBD1 (6 bases). This CDR3 comprises 17 residues. Germline CDR1 is SGHRS and CDR2 is YFSETQ. Deletions cut 2 bases from V and 0 bases from J, with 14 bases between. CDR3 region: CASSFRTDSTNTGELFF. As DNA, the CDR3 is TGCGCCAGCAGCTTTCGAACGGACAGCACGAACACCGGGGAGCTGTTTTTT.

The V and J genes are TRBV7-2 and TRBJ2-3; TRBD2 aligns across 8 bases. CDR3 length: 17 amino acids. Germline V gene sequence: CDR1 SGHTA, CDR2 FQGNSA. V lost 4 bases, J lost 1 base, and 10 bases stayed unmatched. Written as DNA, the CDR3 is TGTGCCAGCAGCTCCCTCGGGGGGGCGAAGGGCACAGATACGCAGTATTTT. Amino acids: CASSSLGGAKGTDTQYF.

Here the CDR3 reads CASSYVERGQPQHF. Written as DNA, the CDR3 is TGTGCCAGCAGTTATGTTGAGAGGGGTCAGCCCCAGCATTTT. The chain uses TRBV6-2 or TRBV6-3 and TRBJ1-5; weak D call: TRBD1 (5 bases). The V and J ends lost 3 bases and 6 bases respectively, with 12 bases between them. This CDR3 region has 14 residues. CDR1 and CDR2 (germline): MNHEY, SVGEGT.

Only a few counts were recorded for this clonotype. The V call is TRBV20-1, the J call TRBJ2-2, with TRBD2 matching 10 bases. Germline CDR1 is DFQATT and CDR2 is SNEGSKA (reference sequence). The ends lost 0 bases at V and 6 bases at J; junction bases unmatched: 10. The CDR3 is 17 residues long. CDR3 in amino acids: CSARDSSGGAKAGELFF. DNA for the CDR3: TGCAGTGCTAGAGATTCAAGCGGGGGGGCCAAGGCCGGGGAGCTGTTTTTT.

This clonotype has a count of ten or more. J is TRBJ2-3 and V is TRBV24-1, with 8 nucleotides matching TRBD1. In germline, CDR1 is KGHDR, CDR2 SFDVKD. The CDR3 has 15 residues. Unmatched junction bases numbered 11, after V lost 7 bases and J lost 6 bases. The CDR3 DNA follows: TGTGCCACCAGAGGCGGACAGGGTGAAGAGGATACGCAGTATTTT. This encodes CATRGGQGEEDTQYF.

This clonotype was seen many times. This chain uses TRBV10-3 with TRBJ1-1, with 9 bases matching TRBD1. This CDR3 contains 14 residues. The junction had 3 bases not matched to a gene; V was cut back by 6 bases and J by 1 base. Germline-derived CDR1 and CDR2 are ENHRY and SYGVKD. For the CDR3, the DNA is TGTGCCATCAGCAGGACAGGGGCGAACACTGAAGCTTTCTTT. Translating it yields CAISRTGANTEAFF.

The chain recombines TRBV20-1 with TRBJ1-2; a weak D match, TRBD1 (6 bases). The V end lost 3 bases, the J end lost 4 bases, and 18 bases lay between the germline ends. Germline V gene lookup returns CDR1 DFQATT and CDR2 SNEGSKA (reference sequence). The CDR3 totals 15 residues. CDR3 sequence (DNA): TGCAGTGCTAGCCCCGGGGGGCGGGAGGTCTATGGCTACACCTTC. Amino acid sequence: CSASPGGREVYGYTF.

The chain joins TRBV9 to TRBJ2-1; D remains ambiguous. Looked up from germline, CDR1 is SGDLS and CDR2 is YYNGEE. Deletions cut 4 bases from V and 9 bases from J, with 14 bases between. The CDR3 consists of 13 residues. The CDR3 loop is CASSLVGFGEQFF. The CDR3 DNA reads TGTGCCAGCAGCCTCGTCGGGTTCGGTGAGCAGTTCTTC.

This CDR3 is CASSYIGGEQYF. CDR3 in DNA: TGTGCCAGCAGTTATATCGGGGGCGAGCAGTACTTC. The V gene is TRBV6-2 or TRBV6-3, the J gene TRBJ2-7; tentative D call: TRBD2 (6 bases). CDR3 length: 12 residues. Germline V gene sequence: CDR1 MNHEY, CDR2 SVGEGT. Trimming took off 3 bases at V and 6 bases at J, with 9 bases between the two ends.

This clonotype occurred a few times. This CDR3 is CASSSNARGAYGYTF. CDR3 DNA: TGTGCCAGCAGTTCCAACGCGAGGGGCGCGTATGGCTACACCTTC. The rearrangement links TRBV27 to TRBJ1-2; D may be TRBD1 (5 bases). CDR1 MNHEY and CDR2 SMNVEV come from the germline V gene (reference sequence). The CDR3 sequence is 15 residues long. V was clipped by 4 bases and J by 5 bases, with 17 bases between them.

In its sample, this clonotype was seen a few times. V usage is TRBV6-1 and J usage is TRBJ1-1, with D possibly being TRBD1 (6 bases). Per the germline V gene, CDR1 is MNHNS and CDR2 is SASEGT. With 6 bases removed from V and 4 bases from J, the gap between germline ends came to 12 bases. This CDR3 has 13 residues. The CDR3, as DNA: TGTGCCAGCAGGAAACAGGGATTCACTGAAGCTTTCTTT. Translated: CASRKQGFTEAFF.

This clonotype has ten or more counts. The genes are TRBV12-3 or TRBV12-4 and TRBJ2-5; perhaps D is TRBD1 or TRBD2 (6 bases each). The germline V and J ends were trimmed by 5 bases and 5 bases, with 12 bases remaining between them. This CDR3 has 13 amino acids. CDR3 loop: CASSPTGRETQYF. CDR3 nucleotides: TGTGCCAGCAGTCCAACAGGGAGGGAGACCCAGTACTTC.